This T cell receptor (beta chain) was captured in a study of T cells in Graves' hyperthyroidism and ophthalmopathy. Overall study: The blood sample was taken at first diagnosis, before treatment began.

V was clipped by 7 bases and J by 1 base; unmatched bases: 5. This CDR3 is 14 amino acids long. Germline CDR1 reads LNHDA; CDR2 reads SQIVND (reference sequence). RNA transcripts yielded amplified TCR beta CDR3 regions. In the first-round RT-PCR of the TCR CDR3, the HTBI primer set was used. Each CDR3 protein gets one entry after TCRdb re-called the multiplex PCR reads with MiXCR. The sample has about 200,000 distinct CDR3 sequences; about a sixth are singletons. It was uncontrolled infection, other autoimmune disease, pregnancy or lactation that excluded patients. Sample: blood. This TCR was sampled from a woman between 50 and 59 years old with Graves' hyperthyroidism. The chain uses TRBV19 and TRBJ1-1; 8 bases agree with TRBD1. CDR3 sequence reads: CASKPQGGNTEAFF. CDR3 nucleotide sequence: TGTGCCAGTAAACCACAGGGGGGGAACACTGAAGCTTTCTTT.